Included here is one T cell receptor beta chain sequence, with context. This specimen comes from a study of T cells after yellow fever vaccination. Overall study: The SMART-Seq v4 Ultra Low Input method served to prepare the low-cell-number fractions.

TCRdb used MiXCR to reprocess the 5' RACE reads, holding one entry per CDR3 protein. The sample lists around 330,000 distinct CDR3 sequences, less than 4.5% occurring once. This receptor was taken from a man younger than 30 who received the YFV17D yellow fever vaccine. The starting material was PBMCs, obtained on the day of the yellow fever booster vaccination.

This CDR3 is CASDLAGVQETQYF. CDR3 sequence (DNA): TGTGCCAGCGACCTAGCGGGAGTCCAAGAGACCCAGTACTTC. The chain couples TRBV3-1 to TRBJ2-5; 10 bases are shared with TRBD2. This CDR3 has 14 amino acids. Per germline, CDR1 LGHDT and CDR2 YNNKEL (reference sequence). The trim removed 8 bases at V and 1 base at J, leaving 4 bases unmatched.